This is a list of T cell receptor beta chains from one sample in a study of cytomegalovirus exposure and HLA in healthy donors. Profiling relied on immunoSEQ multiplex PCR, and the TCRdb table lists in-frame clones only, not all of them. The table for this sample gives under 120,000 clones. Sequences were obtained from PBMCs. The receptor source for this set is a man in his forties or fifties in good health and CMV-seronegative. Each CDR3 is given with its conserved first and last residue. A D gene is named only where the DNA matches it firmly.

cdr3_nt | cdr3_aa | v_call | d_call | j_call
TGTGCCAGCAGAAAAGGGGGCAATCAGCCCCAGCATTTT | CASRKGGNQPQHF | TRBV6-6 | . | TRBJ1-5
TGCGCCAGCAGCTCGACTAGCGGGAGCGCCTACGAGCAGTACTTC | CASSSTSGSAYEQYF | TRBV5-1 | TRBD2 | TRBJ2-7
TGTGCCAGCAACGGACAGGGTATGAACACTGAAGCTTTCTTT | CASNGQGMNTEAFF | TRBV18 | TRBD1 | TRBJ1-1
TGTGCCAGCTCACCGTTGGGGCCCTCCCCGGAGCAGTTCTTC | CASSPLGPSPEQFF | TRBV18 | . | TRBJ2-1
TGTGCCAGCAGTGTCGAAGGGGCAGGCAATCAGCCCCAGCATTTT | CASSVEGAGNQPQHF | TRBV2 | . | TRBJ1-5
TGCAGCGTTTCTATTGACTCGTTCGGCAATCAGCCCCAGCATTTT | CSVSIDSFGNQPQHF | TRBV29-1 | . | TRBJ1-5
TGTGCCAGCAGTGTAACGGGGTACGAGCAGTACTTC | CASSVTGYEQYF | TRBV2 | . | TRBJ2-7
TGTGCCAGCTCACAGAAAGGACAGGATTTCTACGAGCAGTACTTC | CASSQKGQDFYEQYF | TRBV18 | TRBD1 | TRBJ2-7
TGTGCCAGCAGTGAATGGCGGGGGGGCACAGATACGCAGTATTTT | CASSEWRGGTDTQYF | TRBV25-1 | TRBD2 | TRBJ2-3
TGCAGCGTTTGGACGGGGGGCACTGAAGCTTTCTTT | CSVWTGGTEAFF | TRBV29-1 | . | TRBJ1-1
TGCACGGGAGGAGATAACTATGGCTACACCTTC | CTGGDNYGYTF | TRBV29-1 | . | TRBJ1-2
TGTGCCAGTAGTATACCGAATGGGCCCGGGTATTTT | CASSIPNGPGYF | TRBV19 | . | TRBJ2-3
TGTGCCAGCAGCGCGCCGGGCGAGCAGTACTTC | CASSAPGEQYF | TRBV5-4 | . | TRBJ2-7
TGTGCCATCAGTGACCCTAGCGGGATGTTCTACAATGAGCAGTTCTTC | CAISDPSGMFYNEQFF | TRBV10-3 | TRBD2 | TRBJ2-1
TGTGCCAGCAGGGGCCCCGGAAACACCATATATTTT | CASRGPGNTIYF | TRBV6-5 | . | TRBJ1-3
TGTGCCAGCAGCTCCGGGCCCCAAACAGGCAAAAACATTCAGTACTTC | CASSSGPQTGKNIQYF | TRBV7-2 | . | TRBJ2-4
TGCGCCAGCAGCTTCACGGCAGGGGAATTAACCGGGGAGCTGTTTTTT | CASSFTAGELTGELFF | TRBV5-1 | . | TRBJ2-2
TGTGCCAGCAACTCCTATGTGGGAGTTTTGCCCAATGAGCAGTTCTTC | CASNSYVGVLPNEQFF | TRBV18 | . | TRBJ2-1
TGTGCCATCAGTGACCGGGGGGGCCTGAACTCCTACAATGAGCAGTTCTTC | CAISDRGGLNSYNEQFF | TRBV10-3 | TRBD2 | TRBJ2-1
TGCAGCGTGCGTAATAGCGGGGCCTACGAGCAGTACTTC | CSVRNSGAYEQYF | TRBV29-1 | TRBD2 | TRBJ2-7
TGTGCCAGCAGCCGGGACAGGCCAACTAATGAAAAACTGTTTTTT | CASSRDRPTNEKLFF | TRBV6-1 | TRBD1 | TRBJ1-4
TGTGCCAGCAGCCGGGCAGGGGGCTACGAGCAGTACTTC | CASSRAGGYEQYF | TRBV6-1 | TRBD1 | TRBJ2-7
TGTGCCAGCAGTTTATCGAGTAGCAATCAGCCCCAGCATTTT | CASSLSSSNQPQHF | TRBV27 | . | TRBJ1-5
TGTGCCAGCAGTGTGAGGGGACTAGTGGCCCATGAGCAGTTCTTC | CASSVRGLVAHEQFF | TRBV6-1 | TRBD2 | TRBJ2-1
TGCGCCAGCAGCTCAGGACTAGATCTGGGTACCGGGGAGCTGTTTTTT | CASSSGLDLGTGELFF | TRBV5-1 | TRBD2 | TRBJ2-2
TGCGCCAGCAGCCAAAGGGCAGGGGGAGGTGAAAAACTGTTTTTT | CASSQRAGGGEKLFF | TRBV4-3 | TRBD1 | TRBJ1-4
TGTGCCAGCAGCCAAGAAGGTGGGGCCTTCTACAATGAGCAGTTCTTC | CASSQEGGAFYNEQFF | TRBV4-2 | . | TRBJ2-1
TGCGCCAGCAGTGAGTCTGGGACAGGGATCGGCCGGGAGACCCAGTACTTC | CASSESGTGIGRETQYF | TRBV10-1 | TRBD1 | TRBJ2-5
TGCGCCAGCAGCCAATCCTTCGGGACAGGGGGGGCAGGGGCCAAAAACATTCAGTACTTC | CASSQSFGTGGAGAKNIQYF | TRBV4-3 | TRBD1 | TRBJ2-4
TGTGCCAGCTTGGAGACAGAAGTTCAAGAGACCCAGTACTTC | CASLETEVQETQYF | TRBV2 | . | TRBJ2-5
TGCGCCAGCAGCCAAGAGGGGACAGGGTCAGATACGCAGTATTTT | CASSQEGTGSDTQYF | TRBV4-3 | TRBD1 | TRBJ2-3
TGTGCCAGCAGCTCAAGGACTTACGGCGGGGAGCTGTTTTTT | CASSSRTYGGELFF | TRBV13 | . | TRBJ2-2
TGTGCCAGTAGTATCGGTGTTGACACCGGGGAGCTGTTTTTT | CASSIGVDTGELFF | TRBV19 | . | TRBJ2-2